These T cell receptor beta chains were read from a single sample in a study of CD8+ T cells in alopecia areata. The method was immunoSEQ multiplex PCR; TCRdb's version includes in-frame clones alone and lacks a portion of them. The profile shows about 82,000 clones, roughly 51% of them singletons. Material for sequencing was NKG2D-high CD8+ T cells sorted from blood. The receptors originated from a human donor with alopecia areata. CDR3s include the opening cysteine and the closing phenylalanine or tryptophan. The order of the fields is D gene, clone size, V gene, J gene, CDR3 DNA, CDR3 protein. The D gene is left open where the match is weak. The listing skips clone size in some rows; elsewhere it reads once, few, many or a size class.

.,.,TRBV6-5,TRBJ2-7,TGTGCCAGCAGTCGGACTCAGTCCTACGAGCAGTACTTC,CASSRTQSYEQYF
.,.,TRBV28,TRBJ1-6,TGTGCCAGCAGTTTCGACAGGAATTCACCCCTCCACTTT,CASSFDRNSPLHF
.,.,TRBV29-1,TRBJ2-7,TGCAGCGCCTTGGGGGGGCATAGCTCCTACGAGCAGTACTTC,CSALGGHSSYEQYF
.,few,TRBV7-9,TRBJ1-1,TGTGCCAGCAGCGTCACCACTGAAGCTTTCTTT,CASSVTTEAFF
.,.,TRBV4-1,TRBJ2-3,TGCGCCAGCAGCCCAGGGGGGTCAGATACGCAGTATTTT,CASSPGGSDTQYF
TRBD1,.,TRBV4-3,TRBJ2-1,TGCGCCAGCAGCCCGGGACAGGGAGGCAATGAGCAGTTCTTC,CASSPGQGGNEQFF
TRBD1,.,TRBV29-1,TRBJ2-2,TGCAGCGTTTCCACAGGGACAGGGGCCGGGGAGCTGTTTTTT,CSVSTGTGAGELFF
.,.,TRBV7-2,TRBJ2-1,TGTGCCAGCACGGCGGGCTACAATGAGCAGTTCTTC,CASTAGYNEQFF
.,.,TRBV6-5,TRBJ2-2,TGTGCCAGCAGGCCATATTACACCGGGGAGCTGTTTTTT,CASRPYYTGELFF
TRBD1,once,TRBV5-1,TRBJ1-6,TGTGCCAGCAGCTCCGGGACAGGGGCATCACCCCTCCACTTT,CASSSGTGASPLHF
.,.,TRBV7-3,TRBJ2-1,TGTGCCAGCAGCCGTACGCTGGGACTGACTAATGAGCAGTTCTTC,CASSRTLGLTNEQFF
.,.,TRBV27,TRBJ2-5,TGTGCCAGCAGTTTATCGGCGGGGGCCTTACAAGAGACCCAGTACTTC,CASSLSAGALQETQYF
.,.,TRBV30,TRBJ1-1,TGTGCCTGGCGGGGGGAGCCCATGTCAGCTTTCTTT,CAWRGEPMSAFF
.,few,TRBV29-1,TRBJ1-1,TGCAGTATAGAGCCGTCTCACACTGAAGCTTTCTTT,CSIEPSHTEAFF